One and the same sample provided the 8 T cell receptor beta chains below, sequenced in a study of PD-1 blockade in mismatch repair-deficient tumors listed by TCRdb under 2017. The library was produced with the immunoSEQ multiplex PCR assay. Here the immuneACCESS table is served through TCRdb, limited to in-frame sequences with V and J called. Missing clones are a known gap in these copies; in checked studies unresolved V genes cover under half, and the rest lacks a known reason. Counted in this sample were more than 13,000 clones; more than 75% of them appeared once. The biggest ten clones account for approximately 10% of the sample. Their specific antigens are unknown. The label giving this sample's time point can be read as: identical approximately ten-day culture without peptide (control). The sample in question was cells cultured in vitro, obtained from a patient treated with pembrolizumab. Every receptor here comes from an adult with mismatch repair-deficient cancer.

The chain is built from TRBV7-6 and TRBJ2-7; a weak D match, TRBD2 (6 bases). Trimming removed 5 bases from V and 5 bases from J, with 10 bases in between. Looked up from germline, CDR1 is SGHVS and CDR2 is FNYEAQ. This CDR3 has 12 residues. As DNA, the CDR3 is TGTGCCAGCAGCCCTGGCGGGAACGAGCAGTACTTC. Protein product: CASSPGGNEQYF.

The V and J genes are TRBV5-6 and TRBJ2-3; no reliable D call. The CDR3 runs 14 residues. The V end was cut by 0 bases, the J end by 0 bases, with 5 bases between. Germline CDR1 reads SGHDT; CDR2 reads YYEEEE. The CDR3 nucleotides read TGTGCCAGCAGCTTGGTTTCCAGCACAGATACGCAGTATTTT. This encodes CASSLVSSTDTQYF.

This clone has just one count. The rearrangement joins TRBV7-9 to TRBJ2-3; 11 nucleotides agree with TRBD2. V trimming: 3 bases; J trimming: 4 bases; junction bases outside the gene matches: 6. This CDR3 spans 16 amino acids. Germline-derived CDR1 and CDR2 are SEHNR and FQNEAQ (reference sequence). DNA for the CDR3: TGTGCCAGCAGCTTGTTAGCGGGAGGGATGGCAGATACGCAGTATTTT. Translated, it gives CASSLLAGGMADTQYF.

The rearrangement links TRBV28 to TRBJ2-7, with 12 bases matching TRBD1. The CDR3 is made up of 14 amino acids. Germline CDR1 MDHEN, CDR2 SYDVKM. V trimming: 5 bases; J trimming: 7 bases; junction bases outside the gene matches: 6. CDR3 nucleotides: TGTGCCAGCAGTGGGGACAGGGGGCGGTATGAGCAGTACTTC. Translated: CASSGDRGRYEQYF.

V gene TRBV7-9 combines with J gene TRBJ1-4; the D is unclear. Trimming removed 4 bases at V and 5 bases at J, with 5 bases between. Germline V gene data show CDR1 as SEHNR and CDR2 as FQNEAQ (reference sequence). The CDR3 totals 12 residues. In DNA form, the CDR3 reads TGTGCCAGCAGCTCCTGGAATGAAAAACTGTTTTTT. Translated: CASSSWNEKLFF.

The V and J genes are TRBV4-1 and TRBJ2-1; 11 nucleotides align to TRBD2. Germline values: CDR1 MGHRA, CDR2 YSYEKL. Trimming cost V 0 bases and J 6 bases; bases outside gene matches: 4. This CDR3 region has 16 residues. The CDR3 reads CASSQDSGTSGNEQFF. DNA for the CDR3: TGCGCCAGCAGCCAAGATTCTGGGACTAGCGGCAATGAGCAGTTCTTC.

A single count supports this clone. The V call is TRBV27, the J call TRBJ2-7; the D is unclear. Trimming stripped 1 base from V and 0 bases from J, with 4 bases between. The CDR3 spans 13 residues. Germline values: CDR1 MNHEY, CDR2 SMNVEV (reference sequence). CDR3 sequence reads: CASSLFRSYEQYF. The DNA for the CDR3 is TGTGCCAGCAGTTTATTCCGCTCCTACGAGCAGTACTTC.

A single count supports this clone. The chain is built from TRBV27 and TRBJ1-2; tentatively, D is TRBD1 (5 bases). The CDR3 runs to 15 residues. Looked up from germline, CDR1 is MNHEY and CDR2 is SMNVEV (reference sequence). V shed 4 bases and J shed 5 bases, with 17 bases lying between them. This CDR3 is CASSYYRDQVYGYTF. CDR3 in DNA: TGTGCCAGCAGTTATTACCGGGACCAGGTATATGGCTACACCTTC.